This T cell receptor (beta chain) was observed in a study of identical twins. This clonotype has at least ten counts. TCRdb redid the calling of the 5' RACE reads with MiXCR, one entry per CDR3 protein. Among approximately 94,000 distinct CDR3 sequences listed, under 6.5% were seen once. Germline V CDR1 and CDR2: DFQATT, SNEGSKA (reference sequence). The length of the CDR3 is 13 residues. Trimming took off 1 base at V and 0 bases at J, with 3 bases between the two ends. Sequenced: memory T cells sorted from blood. This sequence joins TRBV20-1 and TRBJ2-2; no clear D. The receptor's source is a woman aged 50 to 60 in good health. CDR3 sequence: CSARVTNTGELFF. The DNA of the CDR3 is TGCAGTGCTAGAGTAACGAACACCGGGGAGCTGTTTTTT.